These T cell receptor beta chains were read from a single sample in a study of patients and donors after allogeneic stem cell transplantation. One entry per CDR3 protein, called by TCRdb with MiXCR from the RT-PCR reads. The sample contains roughly 140,000 distinct CDR3 sequences, about two fifths of which appear only once. Sequenced input: blood, either unsorted or a sorted T cell fraction (not recorded which). These receptors originate from a human donor who was either an allogeneic HSCT recipient or a stem cell or donor lymphocyte infusion donor (not recorded which). It is not recorded whose cells these are; they may come from a transplant donor. CDR3s leave out the opening cysteine and the closing phenylalanine or tryptophan. Fields, in order: V gene, clone size, CDR3 protein. Expanded clones are given a class, and other clones once, few, many or no size at all.

v_gene: TRBV12-3/TRBV12-4; abundance: NA; CDR3aa: ASSFPGRGDTIY
v_gene: TRBV6-5; abundance: few; CDR3aa: ASAGTASYSPLH
v_gene: TRBV20-1; abundance: NA; CDR3aa: SARGVGTQNLNEQF
v_gene: TRBV28; abundance: NA; CDR3aa: ASSPPGRDRYEQY
v_gene: TRBV29-1; abundance: NA; CDR3aa: SVHNMRTTDTQY
v_gene: TRBV6-5; abundance: NA; CDR3aa: ASRRAGGANTEAF
v_gene: TRBV5-6; abundance: few; CDR3aa: ASSLGRDYSNQPQH
v_gene: TRBV12-3/TRBV12-4; abundance: NA; CDR3aa: ASSLGRRYSNQPQH
v_gene: TRBV7-2; abundance: NA; CDR3aa: ASSLEGRPMANTGELF
v_gene: TRBV12-3/TRBV12-4; abundance: NA; CDR3aa: ARSLVGTEAF
v_gene: TRBV28; abundance: NA; CDR3aa: ASSLAGNEQF
v_gene: TRBV4-3; abundance: NA; CDR3aa: ASSPRGRSRIYEQF
v_gene: TRBV2; abundance: NA; CDR3aa: ASRNGGSTGELF
v_gene: TRBV29-1; abundance: NA; CDR3aa: SVGVVNTEAF
v_gene: TRBV20-1; abundance: few; CDR3aa: SASDASGGPPY
v_gene: TRBV29-1; abundance: NA; CDR3aa: SVTLQGLANEKLF
v_gene: TRBV3-1; abundance: NA; CDR3aa: ASSQAGGGEAF
v_gene: TRBV6-1; abundance: few; CDR3aa: ASSTLDGNTEAF
v_gene: TRBV5-6; abundance: NA; CDR3aa: ASSRDRGLNTEAF
v_gene: TRBV28; abundance: NA; CDR3aa: ASSLLTLRTPSHTDTQY
v_gene: TRBV5-1; abundance: NA; CDR3aa: ASSWDRQETQY
v_gene: TRBV4-1; abundance: few; CDR3aa: ASSQGGGEWGTEAF
v_gene: TRBV5-1; abundance: few; CDR3aa: ASRELADTGELF